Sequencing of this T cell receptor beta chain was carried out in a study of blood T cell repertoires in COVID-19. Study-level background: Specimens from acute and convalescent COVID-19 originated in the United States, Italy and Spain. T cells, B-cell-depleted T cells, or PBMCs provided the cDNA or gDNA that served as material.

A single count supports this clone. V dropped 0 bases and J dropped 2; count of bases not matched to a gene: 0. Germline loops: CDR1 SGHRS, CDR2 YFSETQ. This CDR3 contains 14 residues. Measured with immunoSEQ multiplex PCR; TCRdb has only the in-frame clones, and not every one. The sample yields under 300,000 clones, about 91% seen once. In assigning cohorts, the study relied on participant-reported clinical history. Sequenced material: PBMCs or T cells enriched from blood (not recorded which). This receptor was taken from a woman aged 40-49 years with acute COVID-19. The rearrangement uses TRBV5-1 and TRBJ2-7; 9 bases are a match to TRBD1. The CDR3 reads CASSLGTGAYEQYF. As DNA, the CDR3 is TGCGCCAGCAGCTTGGGGACAGGGGCCTACGAGCAGTACTTC. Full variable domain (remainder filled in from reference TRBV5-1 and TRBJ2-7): KAGVTQTPRYLIKTRGQQVTLSCSPISGHRSVSWYQQTPGQGLQFLFEYFSETQRNKGNFPGRFSGRQFSNSRSEMNVSTLELGDSALYLCASSLGTGAYEQYFGPGTRLTVT.